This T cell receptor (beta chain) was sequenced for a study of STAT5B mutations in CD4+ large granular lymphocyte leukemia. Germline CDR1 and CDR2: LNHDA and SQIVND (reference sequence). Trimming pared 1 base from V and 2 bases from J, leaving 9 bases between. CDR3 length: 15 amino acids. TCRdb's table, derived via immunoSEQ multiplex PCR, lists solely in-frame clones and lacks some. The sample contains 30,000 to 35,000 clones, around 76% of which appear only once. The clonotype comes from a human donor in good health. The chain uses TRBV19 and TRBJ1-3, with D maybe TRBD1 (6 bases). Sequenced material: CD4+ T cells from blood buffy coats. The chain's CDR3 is CASSIASGAGNTIYF. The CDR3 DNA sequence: TGTGCCAGTAGTATAGCCTCAGGGGCTGGAAACACCATATATTTT.